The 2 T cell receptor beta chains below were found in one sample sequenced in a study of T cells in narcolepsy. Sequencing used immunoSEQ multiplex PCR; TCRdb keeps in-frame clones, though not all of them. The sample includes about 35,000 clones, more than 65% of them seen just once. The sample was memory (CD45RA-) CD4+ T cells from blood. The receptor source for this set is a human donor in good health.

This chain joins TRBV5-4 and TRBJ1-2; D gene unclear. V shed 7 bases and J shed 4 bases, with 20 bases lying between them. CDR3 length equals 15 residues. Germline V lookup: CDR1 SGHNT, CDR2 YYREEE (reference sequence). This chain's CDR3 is CASRSQIGEAYGYTF. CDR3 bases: TGTGCCAGCCGGAGCCAGATCGGGGAGGCCTATGGCTACACCTTC.

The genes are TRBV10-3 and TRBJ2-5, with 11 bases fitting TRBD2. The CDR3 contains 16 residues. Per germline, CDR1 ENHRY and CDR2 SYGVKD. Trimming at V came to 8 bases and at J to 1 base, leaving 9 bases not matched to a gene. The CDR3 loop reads CAIQGGTSGSQETQYF. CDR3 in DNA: TGTGCCATCCAGGGGGGGACTAGCGGTTCCCAAGAGACCCAGTACTTC.